This T cell receptor beta chain was obtained from a study of T cell responses to AZD1222 COVID-19 vaccine. Looking at the study overall: Second doses that came at about 4 or about 12 weeks were put together.

Notes on the study in general: Reportedly, close to half of spike-specific TCRs are directed against unmutated variant regions. Spike-specific TCR breadth and depth were elevated following two AZD1222 doses.

This clone was seen once. Antigen unknown. This CDR3 comprises 12 residues. CDR1 is KGHDR and CDR2 is SFDVKD in the germline V gene. V was trimmed by 3 bases and J by 11 bases, leaving 13 bases between them. Only in-frame clones appear in the TCRdb table, and some are missing; sequencing was by immunoSEQ multiplex PCR. The sample contains over 150,000 clones, 88% of which appear only once. Sequenced material: peripheral blood, taken on day 0 of AZD1222 vaccination. The TCR was taken from an adult in good health. The rearrangement links TRBV24-1 to TRBJ2-7; a possible D gene is TRBD2 (5 bases). CDR3 loop: CATSDASGKEYF. In DNA form, the CDR3 reads TGTGCCACCAGTGATGCTTCGGGAAAGGAGTACTTC.